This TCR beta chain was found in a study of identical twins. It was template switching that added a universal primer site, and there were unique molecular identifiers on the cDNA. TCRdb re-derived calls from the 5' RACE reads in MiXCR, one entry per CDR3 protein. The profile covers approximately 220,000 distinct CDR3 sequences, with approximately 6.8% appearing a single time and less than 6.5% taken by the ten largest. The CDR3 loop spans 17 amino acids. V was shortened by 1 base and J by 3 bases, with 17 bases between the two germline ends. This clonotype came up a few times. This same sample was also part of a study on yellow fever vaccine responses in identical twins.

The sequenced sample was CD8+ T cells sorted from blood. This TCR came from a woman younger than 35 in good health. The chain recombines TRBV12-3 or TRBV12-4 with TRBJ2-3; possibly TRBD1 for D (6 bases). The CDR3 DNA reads TGTGCCAGCAGTTTAGGGTACCAGGGACAAAGAACAGATACGCAGTATTTT. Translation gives CASSLGYQGQRTDTQYF.